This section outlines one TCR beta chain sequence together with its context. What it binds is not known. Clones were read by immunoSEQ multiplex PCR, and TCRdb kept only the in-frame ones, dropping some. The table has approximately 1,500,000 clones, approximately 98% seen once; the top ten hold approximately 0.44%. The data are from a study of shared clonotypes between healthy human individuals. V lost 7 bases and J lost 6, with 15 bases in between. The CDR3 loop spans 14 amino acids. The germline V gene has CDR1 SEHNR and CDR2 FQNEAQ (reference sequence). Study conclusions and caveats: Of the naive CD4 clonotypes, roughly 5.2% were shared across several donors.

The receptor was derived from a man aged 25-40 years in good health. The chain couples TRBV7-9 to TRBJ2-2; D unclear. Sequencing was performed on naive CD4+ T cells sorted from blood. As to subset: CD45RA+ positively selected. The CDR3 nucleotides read TGTGCCAGCAAGTCGGCGCTAGGCCCCGGGGAGCTGTTTTTT. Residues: CASKSALGPGELFF.